The 18 T cell receptor beta chains below all came from one sample that was sequenced in a study of cytomegalovirus exposure and HLA in healthy donors (dated by TCRdb to 2015 to 2018). Libraries were made using the immunoSEQ multiplex PCR assay. Here the immuneACCESS table is served through TCRdb, limited to in-frame sequences with V and J called. Missing clones are a known gap in these copies; in checked studies unresolved V genes cover under half, and the rest lacks a known reason. The sample has about 82,000 clones on record, about 92% of them singletons. The top ten clonotypes cover roughly 0.62% of the sample. The sequenced material came from PBMCs. These receptors came from a man aged 18 to 29 in good health and CMV-seronegative.

The rearrangement uses TRBV2 and TRBJ1-2; D remains unclear. Germline assignment: CDR1 SNHLY and CDR2 FYNNEI. The CDR3 runs to 14 residues. V lost 3 bases and J lost 3, with 11 bases in between. The CDR3 is CASSDAVPYYGYTF. CDR3 coding DNA: TGTGCCAGCAGTGACGCGGTTCCGTACTATGGCTACACCTTC.

J is TRBJ1-2 and V is TRBV4-3; maybe TRBD1 (5 bases). Between the trimmed V and J ends, which lost 1 base and 3 bases, there was a span of 12 bases. Looked up from germline, CDR1 is LGHNA and CDR2 is YSLEER. The CDR3 spans 15 residues. The DNA for the CDR3 is TGCGCCAGCAGCCAAGTGGGGGGAGCCTACTATGGCTACACCTTC. Encoded protein: CASSQVGGAYYGYTF.

The chain is built from TRBV13 and TRBJ2-1, with 7 bases aligning to TRBD2. The CDR3 has 18 residues. Unmatched junction bases numbered 16, after V lost 3 bases and J lost 5 bases. The V gene's germline CDR1 is PRHDT and CDR2 FYEKMQ (reference sequence). CDR3 in DNA: TGTGCCAGCAGCTTGCACAGCGGGGCAAACAACCCCCACAATGAGCAGTTCTTC. Amino acids: CASSLHSGANNPHNEQFF. The full variable domain, with the rest looked up from reference TRBV13 and TRBJ2-1, is AAGVIQSPRHLIKEKRETATLKCYPIPRHDTVYWYQQGPGQDPQFLISFYEKMQSDKGSIPDRFSAQQFSDYHSELNMSSLELGDSALYFCASSLHSGANNPHNEQFFGPGTRLTVL.

The J gene is TRBJ2-5, the V gene TRBV10-3; TRBD2 aligns across 7 bases. CDR3 length: 14 residues. The germline V gene encodes CDR1 ENHRY and CDR2 SYGVKD. J lost 1 base, V lost 6 bases, and 5 bases had no gene match. The CDR3 bases are TGTGCCATCAGGGGGCCGGGGGGCCAAGAGACCCAGTACTTC. Protein product: CAIRGPGGQETQYF.

The chain carries TRBV6-1 and TRBJ2-2, with D possibly TRBD1 on 7 matching bases. The CDR3 spans 15 residues. V lost 1 base, J lost 9 bases, and 15 bases lay in between. Germline CDR1 is MNHNS and CDR2 is SASEGT. This chain's CDR3 is CASSEGQGGARELFF. The CDR3 nucleotides are TGTGCCAGCAGTGAAGGGCAGGGGGGCGCCCGGGAGCTGTTTTTT.

The gene calls are TRBV11-2 and TRBJ2-1; the match to TRBD2 covers 15 bases. The germline V gene encodes CDR1 SGHAT and CDR2 FQNNGV. The ends lost 4 bases at V and 7 bases at J; junction bases unmatched: 5. The CDR3 is made up of 16 amino acids. For the CDR3, the DNA is TGTGCCAGCAGCTCGGGACTAGCGGGGGGCGGGAATGAGCAGTTCTTC. The encoded protein is CASSSGLAGGGNEQFF.

This clone has a handful of counts. CDR3 loop: CASSQTANNNQPQHF. CDR3 bases: TGTGCCAGCAGTCAGACAGCTAACAACAATCAGCCCCAGCATTTT. The V gene is TRBV6-1, the J gene TRBJ1-5, with D maybe TRBD1 (5 bases). The CDR3 has 15 amino acids. V shed 5 bases and J shed 3 bases, with 14 bases lying between them. Germline V gives CDR1 MNHNS, CDR2 SASEGT.

V is TRBV15 and J is TRBJ2-3; D might be TRBD1 (5 bases). V was pared by 1 base and J by 3 bases, with 8 bases between. This CDR3 is 14 amino acids long. The germline V gene encodes CDR1 LNHNV and CDR2 YYDKDF (reference sequence). The CDR3 nucleotides read TGTGCCACCAGCAGAGTAAGACAGACAGATACGCAGTATTTT. Translated, it gives CATSRVRQTDTQYF.

The chain links TRBV13 to TRBJ2-2; D gene ambiguous. The CDR3 spans 12 residues. Germline V gene sequence: CDR1 PRHDT, CDR2 FYEKMQ (reference sequence). V lost 4 bases to trimming and J lost 4 bases, with 4 bases between them. CDR3 nucleotides: TGTGCCAGCAGCTCGGGCACCGGGGAGCTGTTTTTT. Translation: CASSSGTGELFF.

This rearrangement joins TRBV5-4 to TRBJ1-2; maybe TRBD1 (6 bases). Germline-derived CDR1 and CDR2 are SGHNT and YYREEE (reference sequence). The CDR3 runs 14 residues. The germline V and J ends were trimmed by 1 base and 5 bases, with 12 bases remaining between them. The CDR3 here is CASSLTGGRYGYTF. The CDR3 nucleotides are TGTGCCAGCAGCTTGACGGGGGGCCGGTATGGCTACACCTTC.

The chain recombines TRBV11-3 with TRBJ2-4; no firm D call. The ends were cut back, 0 bases at V and 3 bases at J, with 9 bases in the middle. Germline CDR1 is SGHNT and CDR2 is YENEEA. This CDR3 comprises 15 residues. The CDR3 DNA sequence: TGTGCCAGCAGCTTAGAAACCGGTGGCAAAAACATTCAGTACTTC. Its protein product is CASSLETGGKNIQYF.

This rearrangement joins TRBV7-9 to TRBJ2-7, with a possible D match to TRBD2 (5 bases). The CDR3 length is 14 residues. The V and J ends lost 5 bases and 1 base respectively, with 12 bases between them. The germline V gene encodes CDR1 SEHNR and CDR2 FQNEAQ (reference sequence). This chain's CDR3 is CASSTQEGSYEQYF. CDR3 in DNA: TGTGCCAGCAGCACCCAAGAGGGATCCTACGAGCAGTACTTC.

The count of this clone is one. The chain couples TRBV5-8 to TRBJ2-3; 7 bases map to TRBD2. V trimming: 5 bases; J trimming: 3 bases; junction bases outside the gene matches: 9. This CDR3 has 15 amino acids. The germline V gene encodes CDR1 SGHTS and CDR2 YDEGEE. CDR3 DNA: TGTGCCAGCAGTCGGGGCGGCGGGAGAACAGATACGCAGTATTTT. Protein sequence: CASSRGGGRTDTQYF.

The DNA of the CDR3 is TGTGCCAGCAGTGACGGAGAGAACACTGAAGCTTTCTTT. Protein sequence: CASSDGENTEAFF. This sequence joins TRBV6-4 and TRBJ1-1, with D unresolved. CDR1 and CDR2 from the germline V gene are MRHNA and SNTAGT. V lost 2 bases and J 1 base, leaving 5 bases between the germline ends. CDR3 length: 13 residues.

This chain joins TRBV11-2 and TRBJ1-1; no reliable D call. Germline CDR1 SGHAT, CDR2 FQNNGV. CDR3 length: 11 residues. Trimming removed 7 bases from V and 5 bases from J, with 8 bases in between. For the CDR3, the DNA is TGTGCCAGCACCCTCGGGACTGAAGCTTTCTTT. It is translated as CASTLGTEAFF.

This clone was seen at least ten times. The CDR3 region has the DNA TGTGCCAGCTGCCGACTAGCGGGGGGGCAGGAGACCCAGTACTTC. Translated: CASCRLAGGQETQYF. The V gene is TRBV6-1, the J gene TRBJ2-5, with 14 bases fitting TRBD2. Germline V lookup: CDR1 MNHNS, CDR2 SASEGT. The CDR3 consists of 15 residues. The V and J ends lost 8 bases and 5 bases, in that order; junction bases with no gene match: 7.

This clone was seen a single time. In nucleotides, the CDR3 is TGTGCCAGCAGGCCACCCAGGGCTTTGGGTAGGTACGAGCAGTACTTC. Its protein product is CASRPPRALGRYEQYF. The rearrangement uses TRBV28 and TRBJ2-7; D is possibly TRBD1 (5 bases). Germline-derived CDR1 and CDR2 are MDHEN and SYDVKM. Trimming cost V 6 bases and J 4 bases, with 22 bases left between them. This CDR3 has 16 residues.

This chain links TRBV6-1 with TRBJ1-1; no reliable D call. From germline, CDR1 is MNHNS and CDR2 SASEGT. Trimming stripped 3 bases from V and 11 bases from J, with 22 bases between. The CDR3 length is 15 residues. CDR3 DNA: TGTGCCAGCAGTGACCCCCCGCAGGCCCCTCATCGGGCTTTCTTT. This sequence encodes CASSDPPQAPHRAFF.